This TCR beta chain was sequenced in a study of blood T cell repertoires in acute mononucleosis (dated by TCRdb to the early 2020s). For the wider study: Acute-phase samples, which represented the primary response, were collected within 2 weeks of symptom onset. During acute infection, about 2.3% and 0.99% of blood CD8 T cells were made up of mean YVL-BR-specific and GLC-BM-specific cells, respectively. The mean EBV load in blood was approximately 4 log10 genome copies per million B cells during acute infection, compared with about 2.8 at convalescence. Broad study findings and their caveats: In TCR repertoire selection for BRLF1 (YVL-BR), TCRalpha CDR3 motifs took on a dominant role, whereas TCRbeta played only a minimal one. Because only a fraction of each donor's blood was analyzed, sampling error might partly account for the low clonotype overlap between the acute and convalescent samples. With just three donors in the cohort, the group averages were based on very few individuals. Persistence into convalescence was observed for only roughly 9.2% of unique acute clonotypes, yet most of the response was made up by these persisting clonotypes, and the remaining acute clonotypes were seemingly replaced by new diverse de novo clonotypes.

What the time point label conveys for this sample: acute infectious mononucleosis, at clinical presentation within 2 weeks of symptom onset (visit 1). Over the course of primary infection, this study followed CD8 T cell responses against two immunodominant EBV epitopes, BRLF1 109 (YVL-BR) and BMLF1 280 (GLC-BM). Primary EBV infection was indicated by a positive serum heterophile antibody test and EBV viral capsid antigen-specific IgM. As a first step, magnetic positive selection (MACS) was used to enrich total CD8 T cells from the PBMCs. Live CD3+ CD8+ tetramer+ cells were sorted on a FACSAria III to over 85% purity. A PE-conjugated tetramer loaded with the BRLF1 109-117 peptide was used to sort the cells. Directly ex vivo after tetramer sorting, the TCR repertoires of EBV epitope-specific CD8 T cells were deep-sequenced at acute infection and at convalescence. The donors were a few individuals between roughly 18 and 29 years old who had clinical acute infectious mononucleosis and laboratory evidence of primary EBV infection. Heparinized peripheral blood was drawn at clinical presentation with mononucleosis symptoms and again about 6 months later. Ficoll-Paque density gradient centrifugation was used to isolate PBMCs.

Note on this clone: It has no much larger one-base neighbor in the sample; base qualities were not kept.

Total RNA from at least 9,500 sorted tetramer+ CD8 T cells was reverse transcribed into cDNA for TCR profiling. CDR3 regions were amplified by PCR with primers annealing to V and J regions, adding unique molecular identifiers to track templates. The immunoSEQ platform, including its sequencing and error-correction standards, was used to profile TCRalpha and TCRbeta chains. In the authors' own workflow: Clonal copy numbers were corrected for sequencing and PCR errors, and CDR3s were defined according to IMGT conventions. Only productive rearrangements were analyzed, using immunoSEQ Analyzer versions 2.0 and 3.0, with gene-pairing frequencies processed further in Microsoft Excel. Circos plots were used to visualize V-J pairings, and MEME together with a custom motifSearch program was used to find CDR3 motifs. The OLGA algorithm was used to calculate the probability of generation of TCR sequences. A clonotype seen at both visits was called persistent, a clonotype seen only at the acute visit was called nonpersistent, and a clonotype seen only at convalescence was called de novo. An amino acid clonotype used by more than one donor was defined as a public TCR. Imported from immuneACCESS, the table was reduced by TCRdb to in-frame sequences with V and J called. These copies leave out some clones; in studies compared against another copy, an unresolved V gene accounts for under half, and the cause of the remainder is not known. The V and J calls and clone size come from that table; D and trimming were worked out from the DNA. In all, the sample holds under 9,500 clones, and around 25% of those were seen once. The ten largest clonotypes hold 28% of the sample.

The sequence was obtained from a woman aged 18-29 years with infectious mononucleosis caused by EBV. Specimen: EBV YVL epitope tetramer+ CD8+ T cells sorted from PBMCs, collected during acute infectious mononucleosis. According to the study, the label for this sample's cell subset or site signals: CD8 T cells binding a tetramer with EBV BRLF1 109-117 peptide (YVL-BR).

CDR3 sequence: CASSLVATDTQYF. The nucleotide sequence reads TGTGCCAGCAGCTTAGTAGCCACAGATACGCAGTATTTT. The sequence joins TRBV13 to TRBJ2-3, with no D gene named confidently. The germline V gene (reference sequence) gives CDR1 as PRHDT and CDR2 as FYEKMQ. Trimming costs V 1 base and J 2 bases, and their ends lie 4 bases apart. Inclusive of the bounding cysteine and phenylalanine, the CDR3 is 13 residues long. The retained sequence is limited to the CDR3, 39 bases, with the frame set at the first base.